This TCR beta chain comes out of a study of T cell changes during pregnancy in multiple sclerosis. Using immunoSEQ multiplex PCR, the repertoire was profiled, and TCRdb retains in-frame clones only, with some absent. Of about 48,000 clones listed, around 94% are singletons. This CDR3 has 13 residues. V dropped 0 bases and J dropped 11 bases, with 13 bases sitting between them. In germline, CDR1 is SGHTA, CDR2 FQGNSA. This clonotype originated in a female donor with multiple sclerosis, enrolled in a pregnancy study. This specimen was CD4+ T cells from peripheral blood mononuclear cells, taken in the first trimester of pregnancy. This chain connects TRBV7-2 to TRBJ1-1; D perhaps matches TRBD1 (5 bases). CDR3 region: CASSLADPAGAFF. In nucleotides, the CDR3 is TGTGCCAGCAGCTTAGCGGATCCGGCAGGGGCTTTCTTT.